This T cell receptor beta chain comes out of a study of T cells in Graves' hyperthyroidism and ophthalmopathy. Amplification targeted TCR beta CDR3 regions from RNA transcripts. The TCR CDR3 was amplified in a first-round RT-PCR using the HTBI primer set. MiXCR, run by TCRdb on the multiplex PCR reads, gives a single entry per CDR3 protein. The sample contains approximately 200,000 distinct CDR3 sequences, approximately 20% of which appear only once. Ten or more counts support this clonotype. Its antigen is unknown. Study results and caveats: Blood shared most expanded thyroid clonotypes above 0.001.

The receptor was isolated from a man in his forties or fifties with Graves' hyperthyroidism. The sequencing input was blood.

CDR3 sequence: CATTGLNTEAFF. In nucleotides, the CDR3 is TGTGCCACCACAGGGTTGAACACTGAAGCTTTCTTT. The V gene is TRBV28, the J gene TRBJ1-1; tentatively, D is TRBD1 (6 bases). Germline V lookup: CDR1 MDHEN, CDR2 SYDVKM. CDR3 length: 12 amino acids. The V and J ends lost 10 bases and 0 bases respectively, with 9 bases between them.